This TCR beta chain stems from a study of T cell responses to AZD1222 COVID-19 vaccine. Study-level results: Clonal diversity may have been underestimated in mostly white British donors. Scientists sampled the repertoires only once the peak T cell response had passed. Unmutated variant regions are reportedly the target of nearly half of TCRs that are spike-specific. Baseline serology detected seropositivity in only a handful of AZD1222 recipients.

Of note for this clone: Antigen: not known.

Assay: immunoSEQ multiplex PCR; the TCRdb copy retains only in-frame clones and omits some. The table shows some 120,000 clones, with roughly 94% occurring only once. This CDR3 has 17 residues. The germline V gene has CDR1 SEHNR and CDR2 FQNEAQ (reference sequence). V dropped 1 base and J dropped 1 base, with 16 bases sitting between them. This receptor was taken from an adult in good health. The sequenced sample was peripheral blood, obtained on day 0 of AZD1222 vaccination. V gene TRBV7-9 combines with J gene TRBJ1-1; D call uncertain. The CDR3 reads CASSLGTQALTNTEAFF. The CDR3 region has the DNA TGTGCCAGCAGCTTAGGGACGCAGGCCCTAACGAACACTGAAGCTTTCTTT.